Following are 23 T cell receptor beta chains from one sample sequenced in a study of blood T cell repertoires in COVID-19 (dated by TCRdb to about 2020). Libraries were prepared through the immunoSEQ multiplex PCR assay. Drawn from immuneACCESS, this table holds only the in-frame rearrangements with V and J called that TCRdb kept. Clones are partly lost; checked studies trace under half to an unresolved V gene and leave the rest unexplained. Within this sample are more than 140,000 clones, with around 84% of them counted one time only. The ten largest make up 7.2% of the sample. Sequenced: peripheral blood. The receptors originated from a woman between 50 and 59 years old in a cohort sampled during active or convalescent COVID-19.

This clone was seen a handful of times. This rearrangement joins TRBV12-3 or TRBV12-4 to TRBJ1-2; 9 nucleotides align to TRBD1. Germline trimming cut 10 bases from V and 8 bases from J; bases unmatched to any gene: 11. This CDR3 contains 13 residues. The CDR3 loop reads CATMYRGPGGYTF. For the CDR3, the DNA is TGTGCCACTATGTACAGGGGGCCCGGGGGCTACACCTTC.

This clone was seen more than once but under ten times. This chain joins TRBV6-2 or TRBV6-3 and TRBJ2-5; 10 positions agree with TRBD2. Unmatched junction bases numbered 4, after V lost 2 bases and J lost 1 base. The CDR3 is 16 amino acids. Germline V CDR1 and CDR2: MNHEY, SVGEGT. The CDR3: CASSYASSGGQETQYF. CDR3 bases: TGTGCCAGCAGTTACGCCTCTAGCGGGGGCCAAGAGACCCAGTACTTC.

The J gene is TRBJ1-2, the V gene TRBV7-9; the match to TRBD1 covers 11 bases. V was pared by 5 bases and J by 7 bases, with 6 bases of the junction left unmatched. The CDR3 runs to 14 residues. Germline loops: CDR1 SEHNR, CDR2 FQNEAQ (reference sequence). Here the CDR3 DNA reads TGTGCCAGCAGCCTGGGACAGGGGGGCGGTGGCTACACCTTC. It yields the protein CASSLGQGGGGYTF.

This chain uses TRBV2 with TRBJ2-4; no definite D call. The CDR3 has 18 residues. Trimming stripped 0 bases from V and 0 bases from J, with 15 bases between. Germline V lookup: CDR1 SNHLY, CDR2 FYNNEI. The CDR3 loop reads CASSEAAADFLAKNIQYF. Written as DNA, the CDR3 is TGTGCCAGCAGTGAAGCGGCGGCGGATTTTCTAGCCAAAAACATTCAGTACTTC.

The chain links TRBV19 to TRBJ2-1, with D possibly matching TRBD2 (5 bases). Germline V gives CDR1 LNHDA, CDR2 SQIVND (reference sequence). V gave up 5 bases and J gave up 3 bases, with 11 bases separating them. The CDR3 runs to 14 residues. CDR3: CASSPQEDYNEQFF. Written as DNA, the CDR3 is TGTGCCAGTAGTCCCCAGGAGGACTACAATGAGCAGTTCTTC.

The CDR3 DNA is TGCGCCAGCAGCTCAAGGACAGGGCGGGGCGGGGAGCTGTTTTTT. Residues: CASSSRTGRGGELFF. This sequence joins TRBV5-1 and TRBJ2-2; TRBD1 matches at 8 bases. The CDR3 consists of 15 residues. V dropped 3 bases and J dropped 7; count of bases not matched to a gene: 8. Germline CDR1 and CDR2: SGHRS and YFSETQ.

This chain links TRBV6-5 with TRBJ1-6; D perhaps matches TRBD1 (5 bases). The ends were cut back, 8 bases at V and 8 bases at J, with 10 bases in the middle. Per the germline V gene, CDR1 is MNHEY and CDR2 is SVGAGI. The CDR3 sequence is 12 residues long. The DNA of the CDR3 is TGTGCCAGCGAGCGGGGCGATTCACCCCTCCACTTT. Its translation is CASERGDSPLHF.

This clone was observed many times. This chain joins TRBV7-2 and TRBJ1-2; perhaps TRBD1 as D (5 bases). Trimming took 1 base from V and 4 from J, leaving 10 bases between them. Per the germline V gene, CDR1 is SGHTA and CDR2 is FQGNSA. The CDR3 covers 14 residues. CDR3 sequence reads: CASSLEGDTYGYTF. In DNA form, the CDR3 reads TGTGCCAGCAGCTTAGAAGGGGATACCTATGGCTACACCTTC.

On this clone itself: A read error may account for a junction end that differs from germline. CDR3 protein: CALKSGTGNPEAFF. Written as DNA, the CDR3 is TGTGCCCTGAAGAGCGGGACAGGGAACCCTGAAGCTTTCTTT. The J gene is TRBJ1-1, the V gene TRBV10-3; TRBD1 matches 9 bases. Germline CDR1 and CDR2: ENHRY and SYGVKD. The length of the CDR3 is 14 residues.

The CDR3 nucleotides read TGTGCCAGCAGCCCTAATACGGGTCGCGAAAAACTGTTTTTT. This sequence encodes CASSPNTGREKLFF. This rearrangement joins TRBV7-2 to TRBJ1-4; D is ambiguous. The V and J ends lost 5 bases and 8 bases respectively, with 15 bases between them. Looked up from germline, CDR1 is SGHTA and CDR2 is FQGNSA. This CDR3 has 14 residues.

This chain joins TRBV9 and TRBJ1-3, with a possible D match to TRBD1 (6 bases). Deletions cut 3 bases from V and 0 bases from J, with 19 bases between. Looked up from germline, CDR1 is SGDLS and CDR2 is YYNGEE. The CDR3 has 18 residues. This CDR3 is CASSANSGQPFSGNTIYF. The CDR3 DNA reads as TGTGCCAGCAGCGCCAACTCAGGACAGCCTTTCTCTGGAAACACCATATATTTT.

This clone was recorded once. This chain uses TRBV2 with TRBJ2-7; 7 positions match TRBD1. V lost 7 bases and J lost 2; bases outside the gene matches: 5. The length of the CDR3 is 13 residues. In germline, CDR1 is SNHLY, CDR2 FYNNEI. The CDR3: CASNRGMTYEQYF. In nucleotides, the CDR3 is TGTGCCAGCAACAGGGGCATGACCTACGAGCAGTACTTC.

The V gene is TRBV4-3, the J gene TRBJ2-3, with no clear D. The CDR3 is 19 amino acids. The ends were cut back, 2 bases at V and 0 bases at J, with 21 bases in the middle. The V gene's germline CDR1 is LGHNA and CDR2 YSLEER. The CDR3 coding sequence is TGCGCCAGCAGCCAAAGATTGGCAGGCAATAACCCCAGCACAGATACGCAGTATTTT. It is translated as CASSQRLAGNNPSTDTQYF.

The CDR3 DNA reads TGTGCCAGCAGCTTAGCGGGGACAGCTTTCACTGAAGCTTTCTTT. It encodes CASSLAGTAFTEAFF. The chain couples TRBV11-1 to TRBJ1-1; 7 nucleotides agree with TRBD1. The V and J ends lost 0 bases and 4 bases, in that order; junction bases with no gene match: 5. The CDR3 totals 15 residues. Looked up from germline, CDR1 is SGHAT and CDR2 is FQDESV (reference sequence).

The rearrangement joins TRBV7-8 to TRBJ1-1; 9 nucleotides align to TRBD1. Germline V gene lookup returns CDR1 SGHVS and CDR2 FQNEAQ. There are 13 residues in the CDR3. V lost 6 bases and J lost 7; bases outside the gene matches: 6. This chain's CDR3 is CASRWDRVGEAFF. The CDR3, as DNA: TGTGCCAGCAGATGGGACAGGGTAGGTGAAGCTTTCTTT.

This clone appeared a few times. V is TRBV5-1 and J is TRBJ2-7; 9 nucleotides line up with TRBD2. Looked up from germline, CDR1 is SGHRS and CDR2 is YFSETQ. There are 16 residues in the CDR3. V was clipped by 0 bases and J by 0 bases; unmatched bases: 4. This CDR3 reads CASSLGLAGSSYEQYF. The CDR3 bases are TGCGCCAGCAGCTTGGGCCTAGCGGGGAGCTCCTACGAGCAGTACTTC.

This chain connects TRBV14 to TRBJ1-2; maybe TRBD1 (6 bases). This CDR3 region has 14 residues. The V end was cut by 1 base, the J end by 6 bases, with 12 bases between. CDR1 SGHDN and CDR2 FVKESK come from the germline V gene. The CDR3, as DNA: TGTGCCAGCAGCCAAGGACCCAGGGGTGATGGCTACACCTTC. Its protein product is CASSQGPRGDGYTF.

The chain carries TRBV10-3 and TRBJ1-1; D perhaps matches TRBD1 (6 bases). In germline, CDR1 is ENHRY, CDR2 SYGVKD. CDR3 size: 13 residues. The germline V and J ends were trimmed by 2 bases and 7 bases, with 11 bases remaining between them. CDR3 residues: CAISETGRFEAFF. CDR3 DNA sequence: TGTGCCATCAGTGAGACAGGGCGCTTTGAAGCTTTCTTT.

The chain recombines TRBV6-5 with TRBJ1-2, with a weak D call TRBD1 (5 bases). CDR3 length: 13 amino acids. V was trimmed by 7 bases and J by 4 bases, leaving 13 bases between them. Germline V gives CDR1 MNHEY, CDR2 SVGAGI. The CDR3 here is CASKAGTFYGYTF. CDR3 bases: TGTGCCAGCAAGGCAGGGACTTTCTATGGCTACACCTTC.

This chain links TRBV18 with TRBJ1-2, with D unresolved. The V gene lost 3 bases and the J gene lost 5 bases, with 7 bases spanning the gap. Germline CDR1 is KGHSH and CDR2 is LQKENI. This CDR3 is built from 12 residues. Here the CDR3 DNA reads TGTGCCAGCTCACCCGACACGTATGGCTACACCTTC. It codes for CASSPDTYGYTF.

This clone was seen just once. This rearrangement joins TRBV7-3 to TRBJ2-1; TRBD2 aligns across 7 bases. The CDR3 is 14 amino acids. Per the germline V gene, CDR1 is SGHTA and CDR2 is FQGTGA. Losses at the gene ends were 5 bases for V and 9 bases for J; bases not matched to a gene: 10. CDR3 protein: CASSPRVWGGEQFF. CDR3 sequence (DNA): TGTGCCAGCAGCCCTCGAGTCTGGGGGGGTGAGCAGTTCTTC. Looking up the rest from reference TRBV7-3 and TRBJ2-1 gives the full variable domain: GAGVSQTPSNKVTEKGKYVELRCDPISGHTALYWYRQSLGQGPEFLIYFQGTGAADDSGLPNDRFFAVRPEGSVSTLKIQRTERGDSAVYLCASSPRVWGGEQFFGPGTRLTVL.

The table lists this clone with a count of one. V usage is TRBV5-1 and J usage is TRBJ1-6, with D tentatively TRBD1 (6 bases). Germline V CDR1 and CDR2: SGHRS, YFSETQ. CDR3 length: 15 amino acids. V lost 0 bases, J lost 10 bases, and 14 bases lay in between. CDR3 amino acids: CASSLVGAWGSPLHF. CDR3 nucleotide sequence: TGCGCCAGCAGCTTGGTGGGGGCGTGGGGCTCACCCCTCCACTTT.

V and J are TRBV14 and TRBJ1-1, with 8 nucleotides matching TRBD1. The CDR3 length is 11 residues. The ends lost 5 bases at V and 11 bases at J; junction bases unmatched: 4. CDR1 and CDR2 (germline): SGHDN, FVKESK. Written as DNA, the CDR3 is TGTGCCAGCAGCTTGGACAGGGAGGCTTTCTTT. This translates into CASSLDREAFF.